The present T cell receptor (beta chain) was sequenced within a study of post-analysis software for immune sequencing data. Study-level findings and limits: TRBV5-6, TRBV5-1 and TRBV20-1 were among several TRBV segments more frequent in patients than controls.

The authors incorporated unique molecular identifiers into the TCR beta cDNA libraries. TCRdb recomputed calls from the PCR reads with MiXCR, one row per CDR3 protein. The sample includes roughly 700,000 distinct CDR3 sequences, less than 35% of them seen just once. This clonotype was seen ten or more times. Its antigen is unidentified. This CDR3 has 16 residues. Per the germline V gene, CDR1 is SGHTS and CDR2 is YDEGEE. The V gene end was trimmed by 4 bases and the J gene end by 1 base; junction bases not matched to a gene: 10. This clonotype was obtained from a girl aged 10 to 17 with multiple sclerosis. This chain connects TRBV5-8 to TRBJ2-7, with 8 bases matching TRBD1. The sequencing input was blood. The CDR3: CASSPWTGRASYEQYF. In DNA form, the CDR3 reads TGTGCCAGCAGCCCGTGGACAGGGAGAGCTTCCTACGAGCAGTACTTC.